The 14 T cell receptor beta chains below all came from one sample that was sequenced in a study of TIL therapy for anti-PD-1-resistant metastatic lung cancer (dated by TCRdb to the early 2020s). TCR beta CDR3 regions were amplified from genomic DNA by bias-controlled multiplex PCR with the immunoSEQ v3 hsTCRB kit. TCRdb carries this immuneACCESS record with in-frame sequences only. Its versions omit some clonotypes, under half of them owing to an unresolved V gene in the studies checked, with the rest unexplained. The sample table records about 25,000 clones; about two thirds of these occur just once. About 7.4% of the sample comes from the top ten. The time point label, read with the paper, signifies: pre-treatment sample, taken before nivolumab and TIL therapy. Baseline tumor samples were excised metastases, mostly pleural nodules or supraclavicular lymph nodes, from the same resection used to grow TIL.

The sequencing used tumor tissue, collected at baseline. These TCRs come from a person between 25 and 80 years old with non-small cell lung cancer.

V usage is TRBV7-3 and J usage is TRBJ2-3; 10 bases align to TRBD2. In germline, CDR1 is SGHTA, CDR2 FQGTGA. The CDR3 has 17 amino acids. The junction had 9 bases not matched to a gene; V was cut back by 1 base and J by 5 bases. CDR3 sequence (DNA): TGTGCCAGCAGCTTAATGCCGCTAGCGGGGGTTGGAGATACGCAGTATTTT. Translation: CASSLMPLAGVGDTQYF.

This clone was observed a handful of times. The chain recombines TRBV5-8 with TRBJ2-3; 9 bases line up with TRBD2. This CDR3 contains 16 residues. CDR1 SGHTS and CDR2 YDEGEE come from the germline V gene. With V trimmed by 4 bases and J by 1 base, 7 bases remained unmatched. For the CDR3, the DNA is TGTGCCAGCAGCCCCTGGGTAGCGGGGGGCACAGATACGCAGTATTTT. Its translation is CASSPWVAGGTDTQYF.

The chain recombines TRBV19 with TRBJ1-3; perhaps TRBD1 as D (5 bases). Per germline, CDR1 LNHDA and CDR2 SQIVND (reference sequence). V lost 6 bases, J lost 0 bases, and 15 bases lay in between. The CDR3 has 16 amino acids. The CDR3 reads CASSRRDGPSGNTIYF. CDR3 nucleotide sequence: TGTGCCAGTAGCCGCAGGGACGGGCCCTCTGGAAACACCATATATTTT. Complete variable domain (other parts from reference TRBV19 and TRBJ1-3): DGGITQSPKYLFRKEGQNVTLSCEQNLNHDAMYWYRQDPGQGLRLIYYSQIVNDFQKGDIAEGYSVSREKKESFPLTVTSAQKNPTAFYLCASSRRDGPSGNTIYFGEGSWLTVV.

The genes are TRBV7-9 and TRBJ1-6; D remains unclear. This CDR3 is built from 13 residues. CDR1 is SEHNR, CDR2 FQNEAQ, per germline (reference sequence). V dropped 2 bases and J dropped 6 bases, with 5 bases sitting between them. The CDR3, as DNA: TGTGCCAGCAGCTTATTTCGTAATTCACCCCTCCACTTT. Residues: CASSLFRNSPLHF.

In this sample, this clone turned up a few times. V and J are TRBV29-1 and TRBJ2-3, with 11 positions matching TRBD2. The V segment lost 6 bases and the J segment 0 bases; nucleotides outside the gene matches: 2. The CDR3 runs to 14 residues. In germline, CDR1 is SQVTM, CDR2 ANQGSEA. In nucleotides, the CDR3 is TGCAGCGTACCTAGCGGGGGGAGCACAGATACGCAGTATTTT. Its protein is CSVPSGGSTDTQYF.

The rearrangement links TRBV5-1 to TRBJ1-1; TRBD1 might be the D (5 bases). This CDR3 comprises 15 residues. Looked up from germline, CDR1 is SGHRS and CDR2 is YFSETQ. Trimming cost V 3 bases and J 5 bases, with 17 bases left between them. The CDR3 DNA sequence: TGCGCCAGCAGCTCGGAAACTGGGGGGGAGACTGAAGCTTTCTTT. Encoded protein: CASSSETGGETEAFF.

The chain employs TRBV9 and TRBJ2-1; 9 bases line up with TRBD2. The CDR3 is made up of 18 amino acids. Trimming at V came to 0 bases and at J to 0 bases, leaving 7 bases not matched to a gene. Germline CDR1 is SGDLS and CDR2 is YYNGEE. CDR3 DNA: TGTGCCAGCAGCGTAGGAGCGGGGGGTCATGCCTCCTACAATGAGCAGTTCTTC. Translating it yields CASSVGAGGHASYNEQFF.

The chain uses TRBV6-4 and TRBJ1-6, with no clear D. Trimming removed 3 bases from V and 5 bases from J, with 8 bases in between. Germline values: CDR1 MRHNA, CDR2 SNTAGT. This CDR3 is built from 14 residues. The chain's CDR3 is CASSDSGDNSPLHF. CDR3 nucleotide sequence: TGTGCCAGCAGTGATAGTGGGGATAATTCACCCCTCCACTTT.

The rearrangement links TRBV28 to TRBJ2-1; weak D call: TRBD2 (6 bases). This CDR3 spans 14 amino acids. Per germline, CDR1 MDHEN and CDR2 SYDVKM. V was pared by 4 bases and J by 1 base, with 8 bases between. The chain's CDR3 is CASSWGESYNEQFF. Written as DNA, the CDR3 is TGTGCCAGCAGTTGGGGGGAATCCTACAATGAGCAGTTCTTC.

The V call is TRBV30, the J call TRBJ2-6; a weak D match, TRBD1 (7 bases). Trimming shortened V by 4 bases and J by 0 bases, and 13 bases separated the two germline ends. Germline assignment: CDR1 GTSNPN and CDR2 SVGIG (reference sequence). The CDR3 spans 16 residues. This CDR3 reads CAWTQGEVSGANVLTF. In nucleotides, the CDR3 is TGTGCCTGGACTCAGGGGGAGGTCTCTGGGGCCAACGTCCTGACTTTC.

The CDR3 DNA sequence: TGTGCCAGTTGGGCAGGGAACCCGACTAACTATGGCTACACCTTC. It codes for CASWAGNPTNYGYTF. The chain recombines TRBV6-5 with TRBJ1-2; D perhaps matches TRBD1 (5 bases). The CDR3 has 15 amino acids. Trimming took 9 bases from V and 0 from J, leaving 17 bases between them. Germline V gene sequence: CDR1 MNHEY, CDR2 SVGAGI.

The J gene is TRBJ1-2, the V gene TRBV13; D is possibly TRBD1 (5 bases). The CDR3 sequence is 12 residues long. Germline values: CDR1 PRHDT, CDR2 FYEKMQ (reference sequence). Trimming took 5 bases from V and 4 from J, leaving 8 bases between them. As DNA, the CDR3 is TGTGCCAGCAGCGGGACGCTCTATGGCTACACCTTC. Encoded protein: CASSGTLYGYTF. Supplemented by reference TRBV13 and TRBJ1-2, the full variable domain reads AAGVIQSPRHLIKEKRETATLKCYPIPRHDTVYWYQQGPGQDPQFLISFYEKMQSDKGSIPDRFSAQQFSDYHSELNMSSLELGDSALYFCASSGTLYGYTFGSGTRLTVV.

Only one count was recorded for this clone. The chain couples TRBV6-1 to TRBJ1-2; D is perhaps TRBD1 (5 bases). The germline V gene has CDR1 MNHNS and CDR2 SASEGT. V was pared by 0 bases and J by 4 bases, with 12 bases between. The CDR3 length is 15 residues. CDR3 DNA: TGTGCCAGCAGTGAAGCAGCCCAAGGGGTCTATGGCTACACCTTC. It is translated as CASSEAAQGVYGYTF.

This clone has more than one count but fewer than ten. The rearrangement uses TRBV19 and TRBJ1-1, with 7 positions matching TRBD1. This CDR3 region has 16 residues. Trimming cost V 5 bases and J 5 bases; bases outside gene matches: 14. Looked up from germline, CDR1 is LNHDA and CDR2 is SQIVND (reference sequence). Written as DNA, the CDR3 is TGTGCCAGTAGTTCTAGGACAGGCGCTCGGGGGACTGAAGCTTTCTTT. Protein: CASSSRTGARGTEAFF. Combining the CDR3 with reference TRBV19 and TRBJ1-1 gives the whole variable domain DGGITQSPKYLFRKEGQNVTLSCEQNLNHDAMYWYRQDPGQGLRLIYYSQIVNDFQKGDIAEGYSVSREKKESFPLTVTSAQKNPTAFYLCASSSRTGARGTEAFFGQGTRLTVV.